A single sample is the source of the 20 T cell receptor beta chains below, sequenced in a study of blood T cell repertoires in COVID-19. Sequenced by immunoSEQ multiplex PCR; TCRdb stores in-frame clones only, minus some. The sample lists approximately 100,000 clones, 70% to 85% occurring once. The sequencing input was peripheral blood. All receptors come from a man between 65 and 85 years old with acute or convalescent COVID-19.

The chain carries TRBV19 and TRBJ2-1; TRBD2 agrees at 10 bases. Germline V lookup: CDR1 LNHDA, CDR2 SQIVND (reference sequence). The trim removed 3 bases at V and 4 bases at J, leaving 9 bases unmatched. The length of the CDR3 is 17 residues. The CDR3 coding sequence is TGTGCCAGTAGTATCCCCTATAGCGGGGGGAAGTACAATGAGCAGTTCTTC. This encodes CASSIPYSGGKYNEQFF.

The chain couples TRBV3-1 (or the pseudogene TRBV3-2) to TRBJ2-7, with 7 bases identical to TRBD1. Trimming took 1 base from V and 4 from J; bases not matched to a gene: 4. This CDR3 is built from 14 residues. Germline-derived CDR1 and CDR2 are LGHDT and YNNKEL (reference sequence). CDR3 DNA: TGTGCCAGCAGCCAAGTGACAGGGTGGTACGAGCAGTACTTC. Its translation: CASSQVTGWYEQYF.

This clone was counted only a few times. This rearrangement joins TRBV28 to TRBJ1-4, with 8 nucleotides matching TRBD1. This CDR3 is built from 15 residues. The junction had 3 bases not matched to a gene; V was cut back by 5 bases and J by 1 base. Germline V gene lookup returns CDR1 MDHEN and CDR2 SYDVKM. The CDR3, as DNA: TGTGCCAGCAGTCTTGACAGGGGAACTAATGAAAAACTGTTTTTT. Encoded protein: CASSLDRGTNEKLFF.

The chain has TRBV19 and TRBJ1-5; D ambiguous. The CDR3 length is 15 residues. From germline, CDR1 is LNHDA and CDR2 SQIVND (reference sequence). Trimming cost V 4 bases and J 2 bases, with 12 bases left between them. Here the CDR3 DNA reads TGTGCCAGTAGTACCGATTCGGTAGGCAATCAGCCCCAGCATTTT. Its protein is CASSTDSVGNQPQHF.

V gene TRBV7-9 combines with J gene TRBJ2-7; D perhaps matches TRBD2 (5 bases). V was trimmed by 3 bases and J by 0 bases, leaving 12 bases between them. The CDR3 extends over 15 amino acids. Germline CDR1 reads SEHNR; CDR2 reads FQNEAQ (reference sequence). CDR3 amino acids: CASSLGYGVSYEQYF. The DNA of the CDR3 is TGTGCCAGCAGCTTGGGATACGGGGTCTCCTACGAGCAGTACTTC.

J is TRBJ2-2 and V is TRBV19, with 10 bases matching TRBD2. CDR1 and CDR2 (germline): LNHDA, SQIVND (reference sequence). The CDR3 has 15 amino acids. J was trimmed by 5 bases and V by 5 bases; bases with no gene match: 5. The CDR3 coding sequence is TGTGCCAGTAGTTGGGCTAGCGGGGGAACCGGGGAGCTGTTTTTT. Translation gives CASSWASGGTGELFF.

This clone was found once. The V and J genes are TRBV4-1 and TRBJ1-4; 7 nucleotides align to TRBD1. The germline gives CDR1 MGHRA, CDR2 YSYEKL. The CDR3 length is 16 residues. J was trimmed by 4 bases and V by 0 bases; bases with no gene match: 5. The CDR3 DNA reads as TGCGCCAGCAGCCAAGATGGGACAGCGTTTAATGAAAAACTGTTTTTT. Protein sequence: CASSQDGTAFNEKLFF.

The V call is TRBV6-2 or TRBV6-3, the J call TRBJ2-7, with a weak D call TRBD2 (6 bases). V lost 2 bases to trimming and J lost 4 bases, with 15 bases between them. The CDR3 runs 15 residues. Germline V CDR1 and CDR2: MNHEY, SVGEGT. CDR3 loop: CASSYGQGLRYEQYF. The CDR3, as DNA: TGTGCCAGCAGTTACGGGCAGGGACTTCGATACGAGCAGTACTTC.

The chain uses TRBV15 and TRBJ2-2, with 10 bases matching TRBD1. The CDR3 extends over 16 amino acids. Trimming took 5 bases from V and 3 from J; bases not matched to a gene: 6. Germline lookup yields CDR1 LNHNV and CDR2 YYDKDF (reference sequence). CDR3 loop: CATSGGQGGDTGELFF. The CDR3 coding sequence is TGTGCCACCAGCGGTGGACAGGGGGGTGACACCGGGGAGCTGTTTTTT.

This sequence joins TRBV3-1 (or the pseudogene TRBV3-2) and TRBJ2-2, with 8 bases identical to TRBD1. Per germline, CDR1 LGHDT and CDR2 YNNKEL (reference sequence). The CDR3 is 14 amino acids. After removal of 4 bases from V and 6 bases from J, the junction contained 4 bases not matched to a gene. In DNA form, the CDR3 reads TGTGCCAGCAGCCGACAGGGGTGGGCCGGGGAGCTGTTTTTT. This encodes CASSRQGWAGELFF.

A single count supports this clone. The rearrangement joins TRBV5-6 to TRBJ2-4, with TRBD1 matching 9 bases. V lost 4 bases and J lost 9; bases outside the gene matches: 5. This CDR3 region has 13 residues. Germline CDR1 and CDR2: SGHDT and YYEEEE. CDR3 in DNA: TGTGCCAGCAGCCTCGGACAGGGGACCATTCAGTACTTC. Protein product: CASSLGQGTIQYF.

The chain combines TRBV18 with TRBJ1-4; TRBD1 agrees at 7 bases. With 5 bases clipped from V and 4 bases from J, the junction kept 7 bases outside the gene matches. The CDR3 extends over 15 amino acids. Germline V gene lookup returns CDR1 KGHSH and CDR2 LQKENI. The CDR3 spells CASSTNRGLNEKLFF. The CDR3 DNA is TGTGCCAGCTCAACCAACAGGGGACTTAATGAAAAACTGTTTTTT.

The chain recombines TRBV5-4 with TRBJ1-1, with a tentative D call TRBD1 (5 bases). The CDR3 spans 14 residues. Germline CDR1 is SGHNT and CDR2 is YYREEE (reference sequence). Trimming left V 0 bases short and J 1 base short, with 7 bases between. CDR3 in DNA: TGTGCCAGCAGCTTGGCAGGGCGGAACACTGAAGCTTTCTTT. It yields the protein CASSLAGRNTEAFF. The entire variable domain, with the rest obtained from reference TRBV5-4 and TRBJ1-1, is as follows: ETGVTQSPTHLIKTRGQQVTLRCSSQSGHNTVSWYQQALGQGPQFIFQYYREEENGRGNFPPRFSGLQFPNYSSELNVNALELDDSALYLCASSLAGRNTEAFFGQGTRLTVV.

The chain recombines TRBV6-5 with TRBJ2-1, with 7 bases matching TRBD1. Trimming cost V 7 bases and J 4 bases; bases outside gene matches: 7. Germline lookup yields CDR1 MNHEY and CDR2 SVGAGI. There are 14 residues in the CDR3. CDR3 residues: CASKADRFYNEQFF. Here the CDR3 DNA reads TGTGCCAGCAAAGCGGACAGGTTTTACAATGAGCAGTTCTTC.

The chain employs TRBV19 and TRBJ1-2; perhaps TRBD1 as D (6 bases). V lost 6 bases to trimming and J lost 4 bases, with 18 bases between them. The CDR3 sequence is 15 residues long. Per the germline V gene, CDR1 is LNHDA and CDR2 is SQIVND (reference sequence). CDR3 residues: CASRGEQGFSYGYTF. The DNA for the CDR3 is TGTGCCAGTAGGGGAGAACAGGGATTCTCCTATGGCTACACCTTC.

As concerns this clone: The junction does not match germline at one end; this may be a read error. The CDR3 DNA reads as TGCGCCAGCAGCCAAGAAACGCGGACAAGCCGTCGATTC. The encoded protein is CASSQETRTSRRF. This chain uses TRBV4-1 with TRBJ1-2; tentatively, D is TRBD1 (5 bases). Germline CDR1 reads MGHRA; CDR2 reads YSYEKL. The CDR3 consists of 13 residues.

The rearrangement uses TRBV10-3 and TRBJ2-7; no clear D gene. This CDR3 contains 13 residues. The V and J ends lost 8 bases and 0 bases respectively, with 11 bases between them. Germline lookup yields CDR1 ENHRY and CDR2 SYGVKD. The CDR3 sequence: CAISKTPSYEQYF. In DNA, the CDR3 is TGTGCCATCTCCAAGACACCCTCCTACGAGCAGTACTTC.

The chain employs TRBV12-3 or TRBV12-4 and TRBJ1-6; D might be TRBD1 (6 bases). With 6 bases removed from V and 9 bases from J, the gap between germline ends came to 9 bases. The CDR3 consists of 12 residues. This CDR3 is CASSHRVSPLHF. DNA of the CDR3: TGTGCCAGCAGCCACAGGGTTTCACCCCTCCACTTT.

The rearrangement joins TRBV10-1 to TRBJ2-7; 15 bases fit TRBD2. In germline, CDR1 is WNHNN, CDR2 SYGVQD (reference sequence). The V segment lost 8 bases and the J segment 0 bases; nucleotides outside the gene matches: 14. This CDR3 comprises 19 residues. The CDR3 spells CASGLAGGPKSRSSYEQYF. CDR3 DNA sequence: TGCGCCAGCGGACTAGCGGGAGGGCCTAAATCCCGCAGCTCCTACGAGCAGTACTTC.

V usage is TRBV14 and J usage is TRBJ2-1; 13 nucleotides agree with TRBD2. Per the germline V gene, CDR1 is SGHDN and CDR2 is FVKESK. Unmatched junction bases numbered 10, after V lost 0 bases and J lost 5 bases. The CDR3 runs 19 residues. CDR3 coding DNA: TGTGCCAGCAGCCAAGATTTTGGACTAGCGGGGGTTTCCCACAATGAGCAGTTCTTC. Amino acid sequence: CASSQDFGLAGVSHNEQFF.